This TCR beta chain was captured by sequencing in a study of regulatory T cells in long-lasting Graves disease. As to time point: persistent/refractory GD, antithyroid drugs over 5 years with positive TRAb. RNA extracted from PBMCs served as the sequencing template. A few counts support this clonotype. At one boundary the junction diverges from the germline segment, which might be a read error. The TCR beta library used iRepertoire HTBI primers with Arm-PCR amplification of CDR3. TCRdb redid the calling of the multiplex PCR reads with MiXCR, one entry per CDR3 protein. Among a few hundred thousand distinct CDR3 sequences listed, less than 25% were seen once. The receptor's source is a female donor with Graves disease. Here the sequenced sample was peripheral blood mononuclear cells (PBMCs), taken when the disease was refractory, from a patient treated with antithyroid drugs.

The CDR3 DNA reads TGTGCCAGCAACTTACGGCCCCGTCAGTGGCGGGAGGACTACGAGCAGTACTTC. Translated: CASNLRPRQWREDYEQYF. The chain has TRBV7-8 and TRBJ2-7; 8 nucleotides align to TRBD2. Germline loops: CDR1 SGHVS, CDR2 FQNEAQ. The CDR3 is 18 residues long.